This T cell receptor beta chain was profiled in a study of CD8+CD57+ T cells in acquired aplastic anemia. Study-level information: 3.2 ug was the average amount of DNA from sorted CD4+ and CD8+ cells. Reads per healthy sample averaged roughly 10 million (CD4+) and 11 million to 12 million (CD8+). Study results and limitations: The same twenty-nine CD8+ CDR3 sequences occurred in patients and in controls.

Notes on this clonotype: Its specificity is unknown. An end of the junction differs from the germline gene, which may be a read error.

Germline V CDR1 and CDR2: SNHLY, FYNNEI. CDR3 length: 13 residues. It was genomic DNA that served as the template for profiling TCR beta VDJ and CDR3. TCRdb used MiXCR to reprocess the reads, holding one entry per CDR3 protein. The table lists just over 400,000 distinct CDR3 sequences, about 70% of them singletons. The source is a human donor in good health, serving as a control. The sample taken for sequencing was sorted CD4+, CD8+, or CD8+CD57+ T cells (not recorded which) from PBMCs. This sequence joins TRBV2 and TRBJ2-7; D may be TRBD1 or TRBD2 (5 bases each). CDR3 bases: TGTGCCAGCAGCCCGGGGCTACATTACGCGCAGTACTTC. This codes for CASSPGLHYAQYF.